Listed below are T cell receptor beta chains from one sample, sequenced in a study of T cells in Graves' hyperthyroidism and ophthalmopathy. Using its own MiXCR run on the multiplex PCR reads, TCRdb lists one record per CDR3 protein. The sample lists about 370,000 distinct CDR3 sequences; 15% were seen once. Specimen: blood. All receptors derive from a woman in her fifties or sixties with Graves' ophthalmopathy. Both conserved end residues are part of each CDR3. A D gene is named only where the DNA matches it firmly. A row's size may be missing; if present it is once, few, many or a size class.

d_gene	abundance	v_gene	j_gene	CDR3nt	CDR3aa
-	many	TRBV6-1	TRBJ1-6	TGTGCCAGCAGTCAAGGCTCCGGGACTCAGAGCTCCTATAATTCACCCCTCCACTTT	CASSQGSGTQSSYNSPLHF
-	many	TRBV30	TRBJ1-5	TGTGCCTGGAGTGGGGCTGGGGTGAATCAGCCCCAGCATTTT	CAWSGAGVNQPQHF
-	-	TRBV7-2	TRBJ1-3	TGTGCCAGCAGCTTAGTCGGGGTATTTGGAAACACCATATATTTT	CASSLVGVFGNTIYF
TRBD2	many	TRBV7-2	TRBJ2-1	TGTGCCAGCAGCTTAGGTACCAGGACTAGCGGCTTTTACAATGAGCAGTTCTTC	CASSLGTRTSGFYNEQFF
TRBD1	many	TRBV6-1	TRBJ1-1	TGTGCCAGCAGTTGGGGGACAGGGGGGACCACTGAAGCTTTCTTT	CASSWGTGGTTEAFF
-	many	TRBV7-9	TRBJ1-2	TGTGCCAGCAGCTTAGATTCTGTATATGGCTACACCTTC	CASSLDSVYGYTF
-	few	TRBV5-1	TRBJ2-6	TGCGCCAGCAAGGGGAATTCTGGGGCCAACGTCCTGACTTTC	CASKGNSGANVLTF
TRBD2	many	TRBV7-7	TRBJ2-1	TGTGCTAGCAGCTCGGGAGGTGAGCAGTTCTTC	CASSSGGEQFF
-	-	TRBV6-2/TRBV6-3	TRBJ1-5	TGTGCCAGCAGTTACGCCAGGGTTCAGCCCCAGCATTTT	CASSYARVQPQHF
-	many	TRBV5-1	TRBJ1-4	TGCGCCAGCAGCTTGTTGGGGTCTGTCAATGAAAAACTGTTTTTT	CASSLLGSVNEKLFF
-	-	TRBV27	TRBJ2-1	TGTGCCAGCAGTTCTGAAGGGCTTGAGCAGTTCTTC	CASSSEGLEQFF
-	-	TRBV12-3/TRBV12-4	TRBJ2-2	TGTGCCAGCAGCCACAGGGGGACCCCGGGAGGCGGGGAGCTGTTTTTT	CASSHRGTPGGGELFF
TRBD2	-	TRBV15	TRBJ2-1	TGTGCCACCAGCAGAGCATTAGCGGGATTCATCGGTGAGCAGTTCTTC	CATSRALAGFIGEQFF
-	-	TRBV28	TRBJ2-1	TGTGCCAGCACCAAGGACAGGACTGGCGGGAGACTGAATGAGCAGTTCTTC	CASTKDRTGGRLNEQFF
-	many	TRBV20-1	TRBJ2-7	TGCAGTGCTAGAGATCCCACGAGAAAGGTCCACGAGCAGTACTTC	CSARDPTRKVHEQYF
TRBD1	many	TRBV30	TRBJ2-5	TGTGCCTGGAGTGTATGGGACAGAGCTACGACCACAGAAGAGACCCAGTACTTC	CAWSVWDRATTTEETQYF
TRBD2	many	TRBV7-9	TRBJ2-7	TGTGCCAGCAGCACAGCGGGAGCCGGCGAGCAGTACTTC	CASSTAGAGEQYF
TRBD1	-	TRBV19	TRBJ2-1	TGTGCCAGTAGTGATCAGACAGGGACTGAGCAGTTCTTC	CASSDQTGTEQFF
TRBD1	-	TRBV12-3/TRBV12-4	TRBJ2-7	TGTGCCAGCGGGGACAGGGTACAATACGAGCAGTACTTC	CASGDRVQYEQYF
TRBD2	-	TRBV9	TRBJ2-1	TGTGCCAGCAGCGGGGGACTAGCCGCTATTAGCTCCTACAATGAGCAGTTCTTC	CASSGGLAAISSYNEQFF
-	few	TRBV5-1	TRBJ2-6	TGCGCCAGCAGCTTGATCTCTGGGGCCAACGTCCTGACTTTC	CASSLISGANVLTF
-	few	TRBV28	TRBJ1-4	TGTGCCAGCAGTTTGTTGATAGGGGGGTCTAATGAAAAACTGTTTTTT	CASSLLIGGSNEKLFF
TRBD1	many	TRBV5-1	TRBJ2-7	TGCGCCAGCAGCATAGGGACAGCCAGCTCCTACGAGCAGTACTTC	CASSIGTASSYEQYF
-	-	TRBV27	TRBJ2-5	TGTGCCAGCAGTTTTTTGTCCGGGATACGAGAGACCCAGTACTTC	CASSFLSGIRETQYF
-	many	TRBV20-1	TRBJ2-1	TGCAGTGCTAGAGGTGGCACAGCATGGAGAGGGAATGAGCAGTTCTTC	CSARGGTAWRGNEQFF
TRBD1	-	TRBV10-3	TRBJ2-7	TGTGCCATCAGTACCGGGACAGGGGGGTCCTACGAGCAGTACTTC	CAISTGTGGSYEQYF
-	many	TRBV7-2	TRBJ2-1	TGTGCCAGCAGCTCCAGGAGGGGGCCTCCCTTTAATGAGCAGTTCTTC	CASSSRRGPPFNEQFF
TRBD1	few	TRBV3-1	TRBJ1-6	TGTGCCAGCAGCCAGGGGCGGACAGGGGATTCACCCCTCCACTTT	CASSQGRTGDSPLHF
-	-	TRBV7-2	TRBJ2-5	TGTGCCAGCAGCCTAGGGGGACTCAACCAAGAGACCCAGTACTTC	CASSLGGLNQETQYF
TRBD2	few	TRBV24-1	TRBJ2-1	TGTGCCACATCTAGCGGGAGTGTCAATGAGCAGTTCTTC	CATSSGSVNEQFF
-	few	TRBV15	TRBJ1-2	TGTGCCACCAGCTTGGCTAACTATGGCTACACCTTC	CATSLANYGYTF
-	few	TRBV9	TRBJ1-3	TGTGCCAGCAGCTCGGCGGGTATAAGAAACACCATATATTTT	CASSSAGIRNTIYF
-	many	TRBV20-1	TRBJ2-3	TGCAGTGCTAGCTTGCCAGGGGCCCTCCAAGATACGCAGTATTTT	CSASLPGALQDTQYF
-	many	TRBV27	TRBJ2-1	TGTGCCAGCAGTAACACGGACGGCTCCCTTTTTTTTTATGAGCAGTTCTTC	CASSNTDGSLFFYEQFF
-	-	TRBV10-3	TRBJ2-1	TGTGCCATCAGTGAGTCGTCCAACGAGCAGTTCTTC	CAISESSNEQFF
TRBD2	few	TRBV4-2	TRBJ2-7	TGTGCCAGCAGCCGATCGACTAGCGGATACGAGCAGTACTTC	CASSRSTSGYEQYF